This T cell receptor beta chain was observed in a study of CD8+ T cells in alopecia areata (dated by TCRdb to 2016 to 2018). Context from the whole study: Treated patients were enrolled in an open-label pilot trial of oral tofacitinib, 5 to 10 mg twice daily, for moderate-to-severe alopecia areata. In both human patients and the C3H/HeJ mouse model, the study applied high-throughput TCRbeta sequencing to look at T cell clonal expansion in alopecia areata. On the human side, TCRbeta sequencing was run on scalp tissue and on sorted CD4+ and CD8+ peripheral blood T cells from healthy controls and from alopecia areata patients with either patchy or totalis/universalis disease. TCRbeta CDR3 regions were amplified by immunoSEQ multiplex PCR using 35 Vbeta forward and 13 Jbeta reverse primers. Scalp clonality was compared among normal scalp (n=4), patchy alopecia areata scalp (n=8), and alopecia totalis/universalis scalp (n=8). The RNA source kit depended on sample type: the PAXgene miRNA kit for fixed scalp, the miRNeasy kit for PBMCs, and the RNeasy kit for mouse skin. Tofacitinib-treated patients had biopsies at baseline and at 4 and 24 weeks of treatment, with a later scalp biopsy in several patients. Patients received tofacitinib for 6 to 18 months and were then followed off drug for 6 months to check for delayed response and recurrence.

In the case of this clone: Which antigen it targets is not known. No quality values exist for individual bases; no much larger clone is one base distant.

Study-level results and caveats: Unlike mouse skin, where gammadelta T cells dominate, normal human skin contains resident alphabeta T cells that get sequenced too, which complicates analysis of the scalp TCR repertoire. TCR sequences shared between patients were less clear than in mice, possibly partly because of HLA diversity in the patient population. Higher clonality and more expanded CD8+ clones were observed in lesional scalp than in normal scalp, particularly in alopecia totalis/universalis, a finding suggestive of antigenic drive.

Library creation used the immunoSEQ multiplex PCR assay. RNA was extracted from all samples and reverse transcribed into cDNA as template for TCR sequencing. SuperScript III was used to make first-strand cDNA, primed with a 2:1 mix of oligo-dT and random hexamers. A synthetic immune receptor repertoire was used to assess amplification bias, and residual bias was removed computationally. The original pipeline was this. After raw reads were preprocessed to remove errors, the CDR3 was defined following IMGT conventions as running from the conserved cysteine to phenylalanine. Clonality was computed as 1 minus the Shannon entropy, with the entropy normalized by log2 of the number of productive unique TCRs. CD4 or CD8 identity of scalp clones was inferred by cross-referencing scalp TCRbeta sequences with sorted blood CD4 and CD8 repertoires. TCRdb re-hosts the immuneACCESS table, in-frame sequences only. Its copies lack some clones; in the studies checked, an unresolved V gene accounts for under half of them, and the cause for the rest is not known. D and trimming were read from the DNA, whereas the V and J calls and clone size are those reported in that table. The sample yields 150,000 to 200,000 clones; 65% to 75% were counted once. The top ten clones comprise roughly 11% of the sample.

The time point label on this specimen signifies: baseline before oral tofacitinib. Lesional scalp punch biopsies and peripheral blood were collected from alopecia areata patients. PBMCs were separated by density centrifugation and stained for CD3, CD4 and CD8, after which CD4+ and CD8+ T cells were sorted on a FACSAria. This TCR was recovered from a human donor with alopecia areata. Source: CD8+ T cells sorted from blood, taken at week 0.

The nucleotide sequence reads as follows: TGTGCCTGGAGGCACGAGGGGAGCTCCTACAATGAGCAGTTCTTC. Translated, it reads CAWRHEGSSYNEQFF. In this chain, TRBV30 is recombined with TRBJ2-1, with the D gene possibly TRBD1 or TRBD2, each one fitting 5 bases. The CDR3 starts with the cysteine, ends with the phenylalanine, and has 15 residues. The entry retains the CDR3 DNA only, 45 bases that are in frame from base 1. Cut back by 3 bases and 0 bases, the V and J ends lie 12 bases apart. CDR1 and CDR2, looked up from the germline V gene (reference sequence), are GTSNPN and SVGIG. Where the CDR3 stops, the reference TRBV30 and TRBJ2-1 genes take over; the full variable domain is SQTIHQWPATLVQPVGSPLSLECTVEGTSNPNLYWYRQAAGRGLQLLFYSVGIGQISSEVPQNLSASRPQDRQFILSSKKLLLSDSGFYLCAWRHEGSSYNEQFFGPGTRLTVL.